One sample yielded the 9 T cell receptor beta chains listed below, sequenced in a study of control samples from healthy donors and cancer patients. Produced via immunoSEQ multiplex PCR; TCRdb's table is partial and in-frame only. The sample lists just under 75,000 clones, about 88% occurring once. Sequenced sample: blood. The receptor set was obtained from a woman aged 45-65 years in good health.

Here the CDR3 DNA reads TGCAGCGTTTCGGTGGCAGGGCCTTATGGCTACACCTTC. The encoded protein is CSVSVAGPYGYTF. The chain uses TRBV29-1 and TRBJ1-2; D possibly corresponds to TRBD1 (5 bases). Per germline, CDR1 SQVTM and CDR2 ANQGSEA. V lost 5 bases to trimming and J lost 5 bases, with 15 bases between them. The CDR3 sequence is 13 residues long.

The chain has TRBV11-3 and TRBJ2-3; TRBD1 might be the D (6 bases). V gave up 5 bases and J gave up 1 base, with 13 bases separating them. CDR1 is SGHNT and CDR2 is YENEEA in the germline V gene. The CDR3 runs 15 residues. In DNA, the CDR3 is TGTGCCAGCAGCCCAGGGGATTTGGGCACAGATACGCAGTATTTT. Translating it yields CASSPGDLGTDTQYF.

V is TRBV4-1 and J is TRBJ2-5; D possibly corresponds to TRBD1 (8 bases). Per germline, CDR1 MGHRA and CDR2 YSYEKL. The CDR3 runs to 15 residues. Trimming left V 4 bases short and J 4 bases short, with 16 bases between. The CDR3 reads CASSRKQGEGETQYF. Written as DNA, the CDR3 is TGCGCCAGCAGCCGCAAACAGGGGGAGGGAGAGACCCAGTACTTC.

This chain's CDR3 is CASSLAGTGFYNEQFF. In DNA form, the CDR3 reads TGTGCCAGCAGCTTGGCCGGGACAGGGTTCTACAATGAGCAGTTCTTC. This chain connects TRBV5-5 to TRBJ2-1; 9 bases align to TRBD1. V gave up 0 bases and J gave up 3 bases; unmatched junction bases: 4. CDR3 size: 16 residues. Germline loops: CDR1 SGHKS, CDR2 YYEKEE (reference sequence). Variable domain in full (rest from reference TRBV5-5 and TRBJ2-1): DAGVTQSPTHLIKTRGQQVTLRCSPISGHKSVSWYQQVLGQGPQFIFQYYEKEERGRGNFPDRFSARQFPNYSSELNVNALLLGDSALYLCASSLAGTGFYNEQFFGPGTRLTVL.

The CDR3 DNA sequence: TGTGCCAGCAGACTAAGCCTAGGGCACACCTACGAGCAGTACTTC. Its translation: CASRLSLGHTYEQYF. V usage is TRBV27 and J usage is TRBJ2-7; no firm D call. V dropped 6 bases and J dropped 2 bases, with 17 bases sitting between them. Germline CDR1 reads MNHEY; CDR2 reads SMNVEV (reference sequence). This CDR3 comprises 15 residues.

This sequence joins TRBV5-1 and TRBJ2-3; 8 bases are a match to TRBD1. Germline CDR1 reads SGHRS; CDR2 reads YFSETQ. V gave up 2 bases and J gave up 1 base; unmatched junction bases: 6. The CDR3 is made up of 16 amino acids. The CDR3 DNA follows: TGCGCCAGCAGCTTCGGGACAGGCAGGGGCACAGATACGCAGTATTTT. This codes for CASSFGTGRGTDTQYF.

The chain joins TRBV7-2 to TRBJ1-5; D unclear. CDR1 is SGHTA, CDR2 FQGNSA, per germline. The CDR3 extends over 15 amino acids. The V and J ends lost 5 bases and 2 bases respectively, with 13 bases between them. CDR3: CASSPRVGGNQPQHF. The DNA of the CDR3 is TGTGCCAGCAGCCCACGGGTAGGAGGCAATCAGCCCCAGCATTTT.

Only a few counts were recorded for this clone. CDR3 residues: CASSDGTGGRSSYNEQFF. CDR3 bases: TGTGCCAGCAGTGATGGGACAGGGGGCCGGAGCTCCTACAATGAGCAGTTCTTC. V is TRBV6-1 and J is TRBJ2-1, with 12 bases fitting TRBD1. Germline CDR1 is MNHNS and CDR2 is SASEGT. The CDR3 consists of 18 residues. V lost 3 bases, J lost 0 bases, and 6 bases stayed unmatched.

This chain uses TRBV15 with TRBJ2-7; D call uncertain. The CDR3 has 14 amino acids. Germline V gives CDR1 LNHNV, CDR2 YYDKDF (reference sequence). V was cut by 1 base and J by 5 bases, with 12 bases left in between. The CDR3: CATSRGGLVHEQYF. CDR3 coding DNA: TGTGCCACCAGCAGAGGAGGTCTAGTCCACGAGCAGTACTTC.